This T cell receptor beta chain was profiled in a study of identifying expanded T cells in peripheral blood. The assay was immunoSEQ multiplex PCR, and TCRdb's table has in-frame clones only and misses some. The sample has about 130,000 clones, about 86% seen once. The junction had 6 bases not matched to a gene; V was cut back by 2 bases and J by 2 bases. The V gene's germline CDR1 is SGHNT and CDR2 YYREEE (reference sequence). The CDR3 length is 16 residues. Study-level points and caveats: Over around two and four weeks, about 17 and 20 clones changed, versus more than 1 between replicates. Approximately two-week clone count variance significantly increased as total template count grew.

Of note for this clone: Its antigen is not known.

The receptor was derived from a person aged 18 to 70 in good health. This chain joins TRBV5-4 and TRBJ2-2; TRBD1 aligns across 7 bases. Sequencing used blood. The CDR3 here is CASSFLRGRNTGELFF. DNA of the CDR3: TGTGCCAGCAGCTTTCTTAGGGGGCGAAACACCGGGGAGCTGTTTTTT.